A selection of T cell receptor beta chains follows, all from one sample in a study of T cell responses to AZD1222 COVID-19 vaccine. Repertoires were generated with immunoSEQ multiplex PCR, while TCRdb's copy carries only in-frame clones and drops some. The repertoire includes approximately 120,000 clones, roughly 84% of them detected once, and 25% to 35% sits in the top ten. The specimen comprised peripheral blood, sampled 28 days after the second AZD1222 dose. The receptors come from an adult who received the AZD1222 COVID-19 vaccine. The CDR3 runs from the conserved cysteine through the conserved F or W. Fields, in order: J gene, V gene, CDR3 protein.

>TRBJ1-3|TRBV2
CASRSDGSGNTIYF
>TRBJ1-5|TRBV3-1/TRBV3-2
CASSQRDQPQHF
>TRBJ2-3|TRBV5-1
CASSRIRGTDTQYF
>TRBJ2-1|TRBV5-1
CASSLEFSYNEQFF
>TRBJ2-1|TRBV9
CASSVVGGAYNEQFF
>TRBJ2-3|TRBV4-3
CASSQEDTREDTQYF
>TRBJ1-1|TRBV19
CASSILTNTEAFF
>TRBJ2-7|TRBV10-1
CASSESLDRGYEQYF
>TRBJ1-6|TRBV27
CASSPYRDRGSPLHF
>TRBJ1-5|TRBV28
CASSLYQGVQPQHF